This T cell receptor beta chain was identified during a study of shared clonotypes between healthy human individuals (TCRdb year 2020). Background for the entire study: The cohort comprised a couple of women and a few men aged 18 to 49 years. Each donor's leukapheresis produced roughly between about 0.9 and 9.5 billion PBMCs. Libraries were prepared and TCR repertoires were sequenced by different laboratories using diverse techniques, in order to increase sequencing depth and limit assay-specific biases. Blood TCR repertoires of a handful of healthy adults were deeply sequenced to estimate repertoire size and the extent of clonotype sharing between individuals. Per donor, three plates each were used for CD4 naive and CD4 memory, two for CD8 naive, and one for CD8 memory. The investigation overall reported the following: Based on pairwise subsampling, the degree of clonotype sharing among donors was expected to be affected by sequencing depth. Approximately 5% of naive CD4, roughly 3.6% of naive CD8, approximately 2.2% of memory CD4, and approximately 0.39% of memory CD8 clonotypes were shared across several donors. Because the study included a small number of donors, the genetic and exposure-history diversity represented was limited. Even with the large sequencing depth, rarefaction of the sorted-subset datasets indicated that sequencing was incomplete. Clonotypes shared by all four sorted-subset donors showed higher generation probabilities than non-shared clonotypes. Larger estimated clonotype richness was generally found for naive subsets than for memory subsets. Sampling was restricted to blood, and TCR repertoires in tissues likely differ from the TCR repertoires found in blood.

The junction shows trimming of 7 bases on V and 5 bases on J, plus 19 bases between the germline ends. CDR1 and CDR2 were assigned from the germline V gene as MDHEN and SYDVKM. The CDR3 runs 15 residues from the cysteine to the phenylalanine. The sequence is cut down to CDR3 DNA, 45 bases in frame from base 1. Regarding this clone: Its antigen remains undetermined. No quality values exist for individual bases; no much larger clone is one base distant.

The donors were healthy, HIV-negative adults who had no recently reported acute infections or vaccinations. Every donor was a Caucasian adult residing in Nashville, Tennessee, USA. CD4+ T cells were enriched through magnetic negative selection, after which naive cells were positively selected on CD45RA and the remaining negative fraction served as the memory subset. Blood was collected by leukapheresis, and PBMCs were isolated by Ficoll-Histopaque density gradient centrifugation and then cryopreserved in liquid nitrogen vapor phase. Purity and quantity of every magnetically sorted T cell population were checked by analytical flow cytometry. Genomic DNA was isolated from every sorted fraction and measured by UV absorbance on a Nanodrop 2000c. Using the deep immunoSEQ assay, TCR CDR3 regions were amplified from genomic DNA by multiplex PCR. Extracted genomic DNA from each cell subset was spread evenly across all wells of several immunoSEQ 96-well plates, with each plate serving as a replicate. For sorted subsets, about 0.2 ug genomic DNA, equal to 30,000 to 35,000 T cell genomes, was loaded into each replicate PCR. The purified libraries were quantified using a Qubit 3.0 fluorometer, sized with a Bioanalyzer 2100, and then quantified again using the KAPA Library Quantification kit. Every immunoSEQ 96-well plate was sequenced on a separate single-read 150-cycle Illumina NextSeq 550 flow cell. On the authors' methods: The immunoSEQ output contained only junctional sequences without quality scores, so filtering could not match that applied to full-length reads. Sequences were annotated with PyIR, a Python wrapper for IgBLAST v1.9, using IMGT germline references to assign V/J genes and CDR3. Any read was removed if the V/J assignment was weak (E-value above 1e-6), the CDR3 was missing, or the read contained stop codons, out-of-frame junctions, or ambiguous translated residues. V3J clonotypes were defined as sequences sharing an identical inferred V gene, J gene, and CDR3 amino acid sequence. The percentage overlap between two repertoires was calculated by dividing the number of shared unique clonotypes by the size of the smaller repertoire. RTK rarefaction, the Chao1 estimator, and Recon v2.1 estimates of unobserved clonotypes were used to assess repertoire richness. Generation probabilities were computed with OLGA for all TCRbeta clonotypes obtained by the gDNA method from several donors. TCRdb stores this immuneACCESS table with in-frame sequences only. Part of the clones is absent; in the studies checked, under half of the shortfall reflects unresolved V genes, and no reason is known for the rest. The V and J calls and clone size are taken from that table; D and trimming were inferred from the DNA. Present in this sample are 1,400,000 or so clones, approximately 98.5% of which were seen just once. The top ten clones comprise around 0.33% of the sample.

The specimen was naive CD4+ T cells sorted from blood. Reading the label with the study, this specimen's cell subset or site is: CD45RA+ positively selected. This TCR came from a man aged 30 to 45 in good health. The chain was built from TRBV28 and TRBJ2-3, with the D gene uncertain. CDR3 sequence: CASNRRVGIVDTQYF. The nucleotides read TGTGCCAGCAATCGACGGGTAGGGATCGTAGATACGCAGTATTTT.